This T cell receptor beta chain was retrieved from a study of early T cells in non-severe SARS-CoV-2 infection. Points from the study as a whole: Private and CD4 specificities were missed by VDJdb matching, skewed to anti-spike CD8.

In the library, individual cDNA molecules carried attached unique molecular identifiers. TCRdb reanalysed the 5' RACE reads using MiXCR and keeps one entry per CDR3 protein. Among tens of thousands of distinct CDR3 sequences, 4.4% were seen once, and the ten largest hold over 10%. Germline CDR1 MNHEY, CDR2 SVGAGI. Trimming took 6 bases from V and 9 from J, leaving 21 bases between them. This CDR3 has 14 amino acids. In its sample, this clonotype was seen many times. Antigen unknown. Specimen: whole blood. The rearrangement links TRBV6-5 to TRBJ2-7, with D perhaps given as TRBD1 or TRBD2 (5 bases each). This clonotype was sampled from an adult who was a healthcare worker with PCR-confirmed SARS-CoV-2 infection or an uninfected control (not recorded which). CDR3 amino acids: CASSQGPPGYTQYF. CDR3 sequence (DNA): TGTGCCAGCAGCCAGGGACCCCCTGGTTACACGCAGTACTTC.